This TCR beta chain was identified in a study of cytomegalovirus exposure and HLA in healthy donors. At collection, donors were nominally healthy, but unrecorded immune exposures were probable. About this clone: The antigen is not known.

Study-level points and caveats: TCR beta V- and J-gene trimming, according to a later analysis, was linked to a missense DCLRE1C variant.

Vbeta (60) and Jbeta (13) primers were used in the PCR. In the study's own analysis: In a later analysis, some 80 million unique TCR beta chains included roughly 11 million shared by two or more donors. This table comes from immunoSEQ multiplex PCR, and its TCRdb copy is limited to in-frame clones, with some not included. Clonal size and the V and J genes are those of that table, whereas D and trimming came from the DNA. The repertoire holds approximately 130,000 clones, with 70% to 80% as singletons. Specimen: PBMCs. The TCR sequence derives from a man younger than 45 in good health and CMV-seronegative.

CDR3 in DNA: TGCGCCAGTAAACCGGGACACAACACCGGGGAGCTGTTTTTT. Encoded protein: CASKPGHNTGELFF. The V gene is TRBV4-3, the J gene TRBJ2-2; possible D gene TRBD1, 6 bases. The V end lost 9 bases, the J end lost 2 bases, and 13 bases lay between the germline ends. CDR1 is LGHNA and CDR2 is YSLEER in the germline V gene. This CDR3 has 14 amino acids.